The 17 T cell receptor beta chains below come from one sample, sequenced in a study of shared clonotypes between healthy human individuals. TCRdb keeps only in-frame clones here, not all; method: immunoSEQ multiplex PCR. Altogether about 690,000 clones are present, roughly 91% being singletons, with the ten largest covering 30% to 40%. Sample: memory CD8+ T cells from PBMCs. Subset here: CD45RO+ cells pooled with CCR7-negative TemRA cells. Receptor source: a man aged 18 to 29 in good health. Some clones in this sample may be carry-over from other donors' samples.

This clone appeared a single time. J is TRBJ2-7 and V is TRBV27; 10 nucleotides align to TRBD1. CDR3 length: 15 amino acids. Germline values: CDR1 MNHEY, CDR2 SMNVEV (reference sequence). With V trimmed by 2 bases and J by 3 bases, 4 bases remained unmatched. CDR3 coding DNA: TGTGCCAGCAGTTTAGTTGGGACAGGGGTCTACGAGCAGTACTTC. The encoded protein is CASSLVGTGVYEQYF.

This clone was recorded once. Other DNA sequences in the sample encode the same CDR3. V and J are TRBV7-3 and TRBJ2-1, with a tentative D call TRBD2 (6 bases). Trimming removed 0 bases at V and 2 bases at J, with 8 bases between. The V gene's germline CDR1 is SGHTA and CDR2 FQGTGA. The CDR3 runs to 15 residues. CDR3 protein: CASSLTGSTYNEQFF. The DNA for the CDR3 is TGTGCCAGCAGCTTAACCGGGAGTACCTACAATGAGCAGTTCTTC.

DNA of the CDR3: TGCGCCAGCAGCCAAGGTGGCCTGACTGAAGCTTTCTTT. Residues: CASSQGGLTEAFF. The gene calls are TRBV4-1 and TRBJ1-1, with D hard to call. The CDR3 consists of 13 residues. The germline CDR1 and CDR2 sequences are MGHRA and YSYEKL. The V gene lost 1 base and the J gene lost 5 bases, with 8 bases spanning the gap.

This clone is a singleton in its sample. V usage is TRBV11-2 and J usage is TRBJ2-3; either TRBD1 or TRBD2 may fit D (5 bases each). Germline V gives CDR1 SGHAT, CDR2 FQNNGV. CDR3 length: 16 amino acids. V was clipped by 1 base and J by 4 bases, with 15 bases between them. As DNA, the CDR3 is TGTGCCAGCAGCTTAGTCCCCACTAGGGGACCAGATACGCAGTATTTT. It is translated as CASSLVPTRGPDTQYF.

J is TRBJ2-5 and V is TRBV7-7; D perhaps matches TRBD1 (5 bases). This CDR3 is 13 amino acids long. In germline, CDR1 is SSHAT, CDR2 FNYEAQ (reference sequence). Trimming took off 5 bases at V and 9 bases at J, with 16 bases between the two ends. The DNA of the CDR3 is TGTGCCAGCAGCGTCAGTGCTCAAGGGGCCCAGTACTTC. It specifies CASSVSAQGAQYF.

The V gene is TRBV7-2, the J gene TRBJ2-1; no clear D. There are 14 residues in the CDR3. Looked up from germline, CDR1 is SGHTA and CDR2 is FQGNSA. V gave up 1 base and J gave up 1 base, with 5 bases separating them. This chain's CDR3 is CASSLDGSYNEQFF. CDR3 in DNA: TGTGCCAGCAGCTTAGACGGTTCCTACAATGAGCAGTTCTTC.

This rearrangement joins TRBV2 to TRBJ1-1; no definite D call. Germline lookup yields CDR1 SNHLY and CDR2 FYNNEI. This CDR3 is 13 amino acids long. V lost 6 bases, J lost 4 bases, and 12 bases lay in between. CDR3 in amino acids: CASSPPAATEAFF. CDR3 bases: TGTGCCAGCAGCCCCCCCGCGGCCACTGAAGCTTTCTTT.

This chain links TRBV11-2 with TRBJ2-1; 8 bases are shared with TRBD2. The CDR3 spans 18 residues. With 0 bases clipped from V and 2 bases from J, the junction kept 9 bases outside the gene matches. The germline V gene encodes CDR1 SGHAT and CDR2 FQNNGV. Here the CDR3 DNA reads TGTGCCAGCAGCTTAGACGCCCCGGCGGGAGGCGCCTACAATGAGCAGTTCTTC. Its protein is CASSLDAPAGGAYNEQFF.

This sequence joins TRBV15 and TRBJ2-1; D not certain. Germline V gives CDR1 LNHNV, CDR2 YYDKDF (reference sequence). Trimming shortened V by 0 bases and J by 10 bases, and 16 bases separated the two germline ends. This CDR3 comprises 15 residues. CDR3 nucleotides: TGTGCCACCAGCAGAGATGTTGGAATAGACGACGAGCAGTTCTTC. Translation gives CATSRDVGIDDEQFF. Drawing the rest from reference TRBV15 and TRBJ2-1, the complete variable domain is DAMVIQNPRYQVTQFGKPVTLSCSQTLNHNVMYWYQQKSSQAPKLLFHYYDKDFNNEADTPDNFQSRRPNTSFCFLDIRSPGLGDTAMYLCATSRDVGIDDEQFFGPGTRLTVL.

This clone was seen a single time. This rearrangement joins TRBV5-8 to TRBJ2-7; 9 bases match TRBD2. V shed 4 bases and J 3 bases; nucleotides not matched to a gene: 11. Germline values: CDR1 SGHTS, CDR2 YDEGEE. This CDR3 has 16 residues. CDR3: CASSPRRGGRVYEQYF. The CDR3 bases are TGTGCCAGCAGCCCCCGAAGGGGCGGGAGGGTCTACGAGCAGTACTTC.

The chain links TRBV4-1 to TRBJ2-4; 11 bases agree with TRBD1. V gave up 3 bases and J gave up 6 bases; unmatched junction bases: 4. The CDR3 extends over 15 amino acids. Germline CDR1 MGHRA, CDR2 YSYEKL. CDR3 bases: TGCGCCAGCAGCCAGGACAGGGGGCGGTCAAACATTCAGTACTTC. As protein: CASSQDRGRSNIQYF.

The chain joins TRBV6-6 to TRBJ1-2; TRBD1 aligns across 10 bases. The CDR3 has 15 residues. Germline values: CDR1 MNHNY, CDR2 SVGAGI (reference sequence). V lost 0 bases to trimming and J lost 2 bases; unmatched junction nucleotides: 0. The CDR3: CASSYSDRGNYGYTF. The DNA for the CDR3 is TGTGCCAGCAGTTACTCGGACAGGGGGAACTATGGCTACACCTTC.

V usage is TRBV27 and J usage is TRBJ2-3; 8 bases are shared with TRBD2. This CDR3 spans 17 amino acids. Trimming removed 4 bases from V and 4 bases from J; junction bases left unmatched: 13. Germline CDR1 reads MNHEY; CDR2 reads SMNVEV (reference sequence). Here the CDR3 DNA reads TGTGCCAGCAGTTCCCCCGGGGGGGATAAAGGAGCAGATACGCAGTATTTT. This gives the protein CASSSPGGDKGADTQYF.

The gene calls are TRBV28 and TRBJ2-5; D is tentatively TRBD1 or TRBD2 (5 bases each). The germline CDR1 and CDR2 sequences are MDHEN and SYDVKM. This CDR3 spans 14 amino acids. The V end lost 7 bases, the J end lost 1 base, and 13 bases lay between the germline ends. CDR3 bases: TGTGCCAGCACCCCGGGGCGGACCCAAGAGACCCAGTACTTC. Translated: CASTPGRTQETQYF.

Note on this clone: This likely reflects a read error, since a far larger clone is one base away. This chain links TRBV6-4 with TRBJ2-1, with 11 nucleotides matching TRBD2. Germline V CDR1 and CDR2: MRHNA, SNTAGT. Losses at the gene ends were 6 bases for V and 5 bases for J; bases not matched to a gene: 3. This CDR3 is built from 14 residues. As DNA, the CDR3 is TGTGCCAGCAGCCGACTAGCGGGGAACAATGAGCAGTTCTTC. This codes for CASSRLAGNNEQFF.

CDR3 DNA sequence: TGTGCCAGCTCACCTCCGGACACTTATGGCTACACCTTC. It codes for CASSPPDTYGYTF. The gene calls are TRBV18 and TRBJ1-2, with D tentatively TRBD1 (5 bases). Germline V gene sequence: CDR1 KGHSH, CDR2 LQKENI. The germline V and J ends were trimmed by 3 bases and 5 bases, with 10 bases remaining between them. The CDR3 is 13 residues long.

The V and J genes are TRBV11-2 and TRBJ2-6; the D gene is possibly TRBD1 (6 bases). Germline V gene lookup returns CDR1 SGHAT and CDR2 FQNNGV. V gave up 3 bases and J gave up 2 bases, with 11 bases separating them. The CDR3 sequence is 16 residues long. CDR3 sequence reads: CASSFLRTAGANVLTF. The CDR3 coding sequence is TGTGCCAGCAGCTTCCTTAGGACAGCTGGGGCCAACGTCCTGACTTTC.